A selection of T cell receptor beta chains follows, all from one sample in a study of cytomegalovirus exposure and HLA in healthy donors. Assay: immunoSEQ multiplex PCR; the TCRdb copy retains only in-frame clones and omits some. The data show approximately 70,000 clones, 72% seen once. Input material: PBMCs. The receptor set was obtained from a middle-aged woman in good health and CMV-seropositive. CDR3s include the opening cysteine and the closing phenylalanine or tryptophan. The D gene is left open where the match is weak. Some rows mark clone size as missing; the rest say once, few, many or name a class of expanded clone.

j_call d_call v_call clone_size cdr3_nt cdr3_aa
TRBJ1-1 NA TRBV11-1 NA TGTGCCAGCAGCTTGCGTTTAGGAGGGTACACTGAAGCTTTCTTT CASSLRLGGYTEAFF
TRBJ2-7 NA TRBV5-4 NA TGTGCCAGCAGCTCCGAAGGGGCCCCCTACGAGCAGTACTTC CASSSEGAPYEQYF
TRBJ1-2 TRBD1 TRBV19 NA TGTGCCAGTAGTATTGGACAGGGAGGCTATGGCTACACCTTC CASSIGQGGYGYTF
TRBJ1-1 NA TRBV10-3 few TGTGCCATCAGTGAGTCGATCGGGGAAGCTTTCTTT CAISESIGEAFF
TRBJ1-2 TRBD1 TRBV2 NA TGTGCCAGCAGCGCCGGACAGGGAATTGCCTATGGCTACACCTTC CASSAGQGIAYGYTF
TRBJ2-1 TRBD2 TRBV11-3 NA TGTGCCAGCGGACTAGGGACTTTCTCCTACAATGAGCAGTTCTTC CASGLGTFSYNEQFF
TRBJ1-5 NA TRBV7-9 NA TGTGCCAGCAGCTTTCAAGGGGCCGGGGGGAGCAATCAGCCCCAGCATTTT CASSFQGAGGSNQPQHF
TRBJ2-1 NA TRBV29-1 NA TGCAGCACCAAACTCCGGGAAAAGCAATCCGATGAGCAGTTCTTC CSTKLREKQSDEQFF
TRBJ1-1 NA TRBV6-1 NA TGTGCCAGCAGTGGTGTCCTACTAATGAACACTGAAGCTTTCTTT CASSGVLLMNTEAFF
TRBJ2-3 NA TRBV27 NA TGTGCCAGCAGTTTTCTTAGCACAGATACGCAGTATTTT CASSFLSTDTQYF
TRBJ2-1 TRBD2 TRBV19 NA TGTGCCAGTAGTTTCTTAGCGACTAGCGGGGGCCTCACCTACAATGAGCAGTTCTTC CASSFLATSGGLTYNEQFF
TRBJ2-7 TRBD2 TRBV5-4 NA TGTGCCAGCAGCTTGGCTAGCGGGGGGGTTGGCGAGCAGTACTTC CASSLASGGVGEQYF
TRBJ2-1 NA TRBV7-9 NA TGTGCCAGCAGCGAGACAGGAGAGTACAATGAGCAGTTCTTC CASSETGEYNEQFF